This TCR beta chain derives from a study of control samples from healthy donors and cancer patients. This clone appeared once. Using immunoSEQ multiplex PCR, the repertoire was profiled, and TCRdb retains in-frame clones only, with some absent. The profile shows over 60,000 clones, approximately 85% of them singletons. CDR3 size: 13 residues. Trimming pared 3 bases from V and 9 bases from J, leaving 14 bases between. In germline, CDR1 is MNHNS, CDR2 SASEGT. The sequence came from a man between 35 and 55 years old in good health. This chain links TRBV6-1 with TRBJ1-2; a possible D gene is TRBD1 (5 bases). The sequencing sample was made of blood. The CDR3 DNA follows: TGTGCCAGCAGTGAGTTACAGGAGATGCGCTACACCTTC. This gives the protein CASSELQEMRYTF.